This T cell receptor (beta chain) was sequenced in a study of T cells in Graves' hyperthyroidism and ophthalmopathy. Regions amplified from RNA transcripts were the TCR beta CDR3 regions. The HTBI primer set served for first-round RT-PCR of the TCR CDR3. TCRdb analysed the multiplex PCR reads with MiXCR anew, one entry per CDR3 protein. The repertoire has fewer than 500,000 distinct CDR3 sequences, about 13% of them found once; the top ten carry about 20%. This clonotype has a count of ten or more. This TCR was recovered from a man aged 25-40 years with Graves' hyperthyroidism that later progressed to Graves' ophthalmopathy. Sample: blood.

The CDR3 coding sequence is TGCGCCAGCAGCCCATACGGTAAGGGGTTCACTGAAGCTTTCTTT. Translated: CASSPYGKGFTEAFF. V gene TRBV5-1 combines with J gene TRBJ1-1; possible D gene TRBD1, 5 bases. Germline values: CDR1 SGHRS, CDR2 YFSETQ. Trimming left V 4 bases short and J 4 bases short, with 17 bases between. The CDR3 is 15 residues long.